A selection of T cell receptor beta chains follows, all from one sample in a study of blood T cell repertoires in COVID-19. Assay: immunoSEQ multiplex PCR; the TCRdb copy retains only in-frame clones and omits some. There are just over 300,000 clones in the sample; around 86% occur only once, and about 4% lies in the top ten. The sample consisted of PBMCs or T cells enriched from blood (not recorded which). The receptors were sampled from a man aged 25-45 years who had recovered from COVID-19. Both conserved end residues are part of each CDR3. The order of the fields is V gene, J gene, CDR3 protein.

>TRBV9|TRBJ2-2
CASSVGRTGSGELFF
>TRBV18|TRBJ2-3
CASSPPFFEKITDTQYF
>TRBV5-1|TRBJ2-7
CASSLGSGPYEQYF
>TRBV3-1/TRBV3-2|TRBJ1-4
CASSQYGRQGAEKLFF
>TRBV7-8|TRBJ2-1
CASSPRDRGYGEQFF
>TRBV28|TRBJ1-2
CASSLSGQGRGGYTF
>TRBV29-1|TRBJ1-2
CSVVAPGQGRYGYTF
>TRBV19|TRBJ2-5
CASSAGGDQETQYF
>TRBV7-8|TRBJ2-1
CASSSLGSGRGSYNEQFF
>TRBV28|TRBJ1-3
CASSWGTGQGRNTIYF
>TRBV15|TRBJ1-5
CATSRVAGSSNQPQHF
>TRBV5-1|TRBJ1-6
CASSIGDPEINSPLHF
>TRBV15|TRBJ2-7
CATSGRRGRNPYEQYF
>TRBV19|TRBJ1-1
CASSGRQGAVGNTEAFF
>TRBV5-4|TRBJ2-3
CASSGPGTSGGARIGTQYF
>TRBV7-2|TRBJ2-2
CASSLGLALTGELFF
>TRBV24-1|TRBJ1-1
CATSESGQGDTEAFF
>TRBV5-6|TRBJ1-1
CASRLGRLNTEAFF
>TRBV7-9|TRBJ2-1
CASQPRGSSYNEQFF
>TRBV5-1|TRBJ2-7
CASSWTTGVSYEQYF
>TRBV2|TRBJ1-2
CASSRQGVGGYTF